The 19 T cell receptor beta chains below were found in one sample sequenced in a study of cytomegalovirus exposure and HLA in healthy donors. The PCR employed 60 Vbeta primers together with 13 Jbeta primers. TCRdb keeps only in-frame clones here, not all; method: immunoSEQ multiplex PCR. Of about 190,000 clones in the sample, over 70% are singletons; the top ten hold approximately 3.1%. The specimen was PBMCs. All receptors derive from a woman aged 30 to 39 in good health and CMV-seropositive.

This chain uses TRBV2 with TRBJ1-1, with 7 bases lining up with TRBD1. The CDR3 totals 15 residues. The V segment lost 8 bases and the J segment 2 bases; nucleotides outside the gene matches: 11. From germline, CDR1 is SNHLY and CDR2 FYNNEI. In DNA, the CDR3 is TGTGCCAGCTGGTCACTGGACAGGATTAACACTGAAGCTTTCTTT. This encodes CASWSLDRINTEAFF.

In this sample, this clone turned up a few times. CDR3 DNA sequence: TGCGCCAGCAGTGATTCGGGGAGTTCTGGAGATACGCAGTATTTT. Its translation is CASSDSGSSGDTQYF. The V and J genes are TRBV10-1 and TRBJ2-3; a possible D gene is TRBD2 (5 bases). Deletions cut 3 bases from V and 5 bases from J, with 15 bases between. There are 15 residues in the CDR3. CDR1 is WNHNN, CDR2 SYGVQD, per germline (reference sequence).

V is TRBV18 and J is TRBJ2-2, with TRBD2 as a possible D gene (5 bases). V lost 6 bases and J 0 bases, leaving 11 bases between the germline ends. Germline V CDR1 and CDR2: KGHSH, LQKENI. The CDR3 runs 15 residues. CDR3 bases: TGTGCCAGCTCCAAGGAGGCCGCGAACACCGGGGAGCTGTTTTTT. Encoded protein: CASSKEAANTGELFF.

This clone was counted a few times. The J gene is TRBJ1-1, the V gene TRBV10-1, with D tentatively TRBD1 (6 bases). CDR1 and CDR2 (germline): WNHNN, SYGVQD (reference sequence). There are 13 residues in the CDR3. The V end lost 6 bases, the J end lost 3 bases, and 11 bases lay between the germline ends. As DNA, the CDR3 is TGCGCCAGCAGGAAATACAGGGACACTGAAGCTTTCTTT. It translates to CASRKYRDTEAFF.

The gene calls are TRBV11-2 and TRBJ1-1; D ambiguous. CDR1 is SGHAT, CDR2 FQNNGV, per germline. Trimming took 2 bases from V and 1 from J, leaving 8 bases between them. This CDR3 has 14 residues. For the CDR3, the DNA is TGTGCCAGCAGCTTATGGGAGGGGAACACTGAAGCTTTCTTT. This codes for CASSLWEGNTEAFF.

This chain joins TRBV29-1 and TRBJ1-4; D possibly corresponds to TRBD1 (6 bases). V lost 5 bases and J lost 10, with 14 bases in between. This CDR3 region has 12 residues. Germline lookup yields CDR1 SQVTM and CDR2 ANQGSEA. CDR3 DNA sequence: TGCAGCGTTCGCAGGGGTCCAGCAAAACTGTTTTTT. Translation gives CSVRRGPAKLFF.

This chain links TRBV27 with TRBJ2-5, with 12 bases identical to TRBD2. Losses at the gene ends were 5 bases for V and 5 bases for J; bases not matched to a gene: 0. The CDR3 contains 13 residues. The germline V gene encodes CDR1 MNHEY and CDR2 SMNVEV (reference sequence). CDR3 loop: CASSGLAGETQYF. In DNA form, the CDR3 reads TGTGCCAGCAGTGGACTAGCGGGGGAGACCCAGTACTTC.

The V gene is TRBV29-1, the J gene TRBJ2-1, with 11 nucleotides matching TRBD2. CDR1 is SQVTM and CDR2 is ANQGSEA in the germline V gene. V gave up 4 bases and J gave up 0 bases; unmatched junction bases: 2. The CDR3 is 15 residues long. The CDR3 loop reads CSVVLAGGSYNEQFF. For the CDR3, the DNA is TGCAGCGTTGTCCTAGCGGGAGGCTCCTACAATGAGCAGTTCTTC.

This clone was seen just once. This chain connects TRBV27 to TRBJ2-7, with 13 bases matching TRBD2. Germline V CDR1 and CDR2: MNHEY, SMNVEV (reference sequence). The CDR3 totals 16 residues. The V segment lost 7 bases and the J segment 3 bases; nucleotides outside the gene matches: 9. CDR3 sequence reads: CASTLTGLAGNYEQYF. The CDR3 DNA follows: TGTGCCAGCACTCTAACGGGACTAGCGGGGAACTACGAGCAGTACTTC.

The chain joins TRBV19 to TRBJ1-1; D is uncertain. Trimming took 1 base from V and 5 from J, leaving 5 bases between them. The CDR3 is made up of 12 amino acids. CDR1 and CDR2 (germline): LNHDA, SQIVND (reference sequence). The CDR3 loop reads CASSIGQTEAFF. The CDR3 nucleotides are TGTGCCAGTAGTATAGGACAAACTGAAGCTTTCTTT.

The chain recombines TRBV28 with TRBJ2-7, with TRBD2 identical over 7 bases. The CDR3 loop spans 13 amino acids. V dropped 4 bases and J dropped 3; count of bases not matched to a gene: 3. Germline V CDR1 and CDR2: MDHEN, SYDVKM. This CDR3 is CASSWGGIYEQYF. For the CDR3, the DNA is TGTGCCAGCAGTTGGGGGGGGATCTACGAGCAGTACTTC.

CDR3 bases: TGCGCCAGCAAAAGATCCGCCCGAGACAGGGGAAGGGGCTACGAGCAGTACTTC. The encoded protein is CASKRSARDRGRGYEQYF. The chain links TRBV5-1 to TRBJ2-5; 8 bases are shared with TRBD1. The end of the DNA fits TRBJ2-7 better, so the J call may be wrong. In germline, CDR1 is SGHRS, CDR2 YFSETQ. The CDR3 extends over 18 amino acids.

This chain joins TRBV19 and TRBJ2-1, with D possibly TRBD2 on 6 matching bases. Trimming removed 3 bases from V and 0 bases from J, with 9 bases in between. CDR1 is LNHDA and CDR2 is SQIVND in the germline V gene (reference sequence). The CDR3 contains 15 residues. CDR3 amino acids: CASSIDGSSYNEQFF. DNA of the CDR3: TGTGCCAGTAGTATCGACGGGAGCTCCTACAATGAGCAGTTCTTC.

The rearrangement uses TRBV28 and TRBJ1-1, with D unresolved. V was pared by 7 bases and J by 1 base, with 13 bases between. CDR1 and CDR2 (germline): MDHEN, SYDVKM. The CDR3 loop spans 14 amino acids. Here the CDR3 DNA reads TGTGCCAGCACCCCCCACGGAGCGAACACTGAAGCTTTCTTT. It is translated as CASTPHGANTEAFF.

The chain's CDR3 is CASSGATGNWEQYF. In DNA, the CDR3 is TGTGCCAGCAGTGGGGCCACGGGGAATTGGGAGCAGTACTTC. The V gene is TRBV6-1, the J gene TRBJ2-7; maybe TRBD2 (5 bases). V dropped 4 bases and J dropped 7 bases, with 17 bases sitting between them. CDR3 length: 14 residues. The V gene's germline CDR1 is MNHNS and CDR2 SASEGT.

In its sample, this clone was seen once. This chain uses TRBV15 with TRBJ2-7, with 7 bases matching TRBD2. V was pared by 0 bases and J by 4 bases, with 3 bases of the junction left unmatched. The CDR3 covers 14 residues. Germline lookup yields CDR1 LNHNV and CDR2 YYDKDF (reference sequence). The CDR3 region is CATSRDQLAYEQYF. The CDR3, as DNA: TGTGCCACCAGCAGAGATCAACTAGCGTACGAGCAGTACTTC.

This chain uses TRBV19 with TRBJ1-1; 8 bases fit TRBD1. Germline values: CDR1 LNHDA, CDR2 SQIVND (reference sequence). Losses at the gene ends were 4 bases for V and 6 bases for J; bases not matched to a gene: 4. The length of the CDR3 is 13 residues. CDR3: CASSTQGASEAFF. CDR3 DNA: TGTGCCAGTAGTACCCAGGGGGCCTCTGAAGCTTTCTTT.

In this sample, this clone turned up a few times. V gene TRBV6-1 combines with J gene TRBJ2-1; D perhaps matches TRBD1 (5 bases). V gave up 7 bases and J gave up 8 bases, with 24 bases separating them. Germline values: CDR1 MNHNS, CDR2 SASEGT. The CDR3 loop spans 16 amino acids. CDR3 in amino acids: CASNDRSAGKDHEQFF. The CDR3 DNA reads TGTGCCAGCAATGACCGATCCGCAGGGAAAGACCATGAGCAGTTCTTC.

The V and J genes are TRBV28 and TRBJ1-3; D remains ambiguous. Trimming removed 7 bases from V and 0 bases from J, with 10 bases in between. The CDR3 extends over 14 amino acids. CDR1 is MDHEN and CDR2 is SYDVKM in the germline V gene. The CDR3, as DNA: TGTGCCAGCACCACGACAAGCTCTGGAAACACCATATATTTT. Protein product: CASTTTSSGNTIYF.